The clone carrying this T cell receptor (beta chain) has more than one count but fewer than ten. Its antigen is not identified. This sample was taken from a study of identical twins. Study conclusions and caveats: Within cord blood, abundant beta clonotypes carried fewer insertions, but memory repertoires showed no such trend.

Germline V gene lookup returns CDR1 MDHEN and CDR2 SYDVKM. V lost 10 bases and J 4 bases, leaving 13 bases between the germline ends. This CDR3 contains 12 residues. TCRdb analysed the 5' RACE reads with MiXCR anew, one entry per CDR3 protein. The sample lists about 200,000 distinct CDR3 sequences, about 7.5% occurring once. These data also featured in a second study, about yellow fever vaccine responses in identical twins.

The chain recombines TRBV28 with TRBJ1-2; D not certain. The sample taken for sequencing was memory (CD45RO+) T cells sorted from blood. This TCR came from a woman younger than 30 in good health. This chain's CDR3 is CAISAGPYGYTF. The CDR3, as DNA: TGTGCCATCTCGGCAGGACCCTATGGCTACACCTTC.